The 9 T cell receptor beta chains reported below all come from one sample, sequenced in a study of blood T cell repertoires in COVID-19. The table came from immunoSEQ multiplex PCR; TCRdb's copy has only in-frame clones and leaves some out. This table has about 100,000 clones, 80% to 90% appearing once. Sequenced input: peripheral blood. All receptors derive from a man in his forties with active or convalescent COVID-19.

The rearrangement uses TRBV18 and TRBJ1-2; D is possibly TRBD1 (5 bases). Trimming took 3 bases from V and 4 from J, leaving 9 bases between them. Per the germline V gene, CDR1 is KGHSH and CDR2 is LQKENI. The CDR3 covers 13 residues. CDR3 residues: CASSPTELYGYTF. As DNA, the CDR3 is TGTGCCAGCTCACCGACAGAGCTCTATGGCTACACCTTC. Together with reference TRBV18 and TRBJ1-2, the CDR3 gives the full variable domain: NAGVMQNPRHLVRRRGQEARLRCSPMKGHSHVYWYRQLPEEGLKFMVYLQKENIIDESGMPKERFSAEFPKEGPSILRIQQVVRGDSAAYFCASSPTELYGYTFGSGTRLTVV.

This CDR3 is CASSLAAGRKIPFF. The DNA of the CDR3 is TGTGCCAGCAGCTTGGCTGCGGGACGGAAGATCCCTTTCTTT. The chain recombines TRBV5-5 with TRBJ1-1, with D possibly matching TRBD1 (5 bases). Germline lookup yields CDR1 SGHKS and CDR2 YYEKEE (reference sequence). Trimming removed 0 bases from V and 12 bases from J, with 18 bases in between. The CDR3 is 14 amino acids.

The chain has TRBV7-3 and TRBJ2-1; TRBD2 matches at 9 bases. The ends lost 2 bases at V and 7 bases at J; junction bases unmatched: 9. There are 16 residues in the CDR3. Germline V gives CDR1 SGHTA, CDR2 FQGTGA. The CDR3 bases are TGTGCCAGCAGCTTATCTGGCGGGAGGGAGTGGAATGAGCAGTTCTTC. Translating it yields CASSLSGGREWNEQFF. The complete variable domain, with remaining parts taken from reference TRBV7-3 and TRBJ2-1, reads GAGVSQTPSNKVTEKGKYVELRCDPISGHTALYWYRQSLGQGPEFLIYFQGTGAADDSGLPNDRFFAVRPEGSVSTLKIQRTERGDSAVYLCASSLSGGREWNEQFFGPGTRLTVL.

The CDR3 loop reads CAWRPPGGRESYEQYF. The CDR3 nucleotides are TGTGCCTGGAGACCCCCAGGTGGGAGGGAGAGCTACGAGCAGTACTTC. The chain employs TRBV30 and TRBJ2-7, with TRBD2 matching 7 bases. The CDR3 has 16 amino acids. V lost 3 bases to trimming and J lost 3 bases; unmatched junction nucleotides: 14. CDR1 is GTSNPN and CDR2 is SVGIG in the germline V gene (reference sequence).

The rearrangement joins TRBV18 to TRBJ1-5; 8 nucleotides align to TRBD1. V was pared by 3 bases and J by 7 bases, with 5 bases of the junction left unmatched. This CDR3 region has 14 residues. In germline, CDR1 is KGHSH, CDR2 LQKENI. CDR3 region: CASSPTGVGQPQHF. The CDR3 region has the DNA TGTGCCAGCTCACCGACAGGGGTCGGACAGCCCCAGCATTTT.

In its sample, this clone was seen once. The genes are TRBV10-3 and TRBJ2-5; D possibly corresponds to TRBD1 (6 bases). Per germline, CDR1 ENHRY and CDR2 SYGVKD. Trimming left V 10 bases short and J 2 bases short, with 17 bases between. CDR3 length equals 14 residues. The CDR3 reads CATGTHGQQETQYF. CDR3 coding DNA: TGTGCCACCGGAACCCACGGACAGCAAGAGACCCAGTACTTC.

The V gene is TRBV29-1, the J gene TRBJ1-2; 8 bases are shared with TRBD1. Looked up from germline, CDR1 is SQVTM and CDR2 is ANQGSEA. The CDR3 has 12 residues. Trimming at V came to 5 bases and at J to 8 bases, leaving 7 bases not matched to a gene. CDR3 sequence reads: CSVQDRVSGYTF. Here the CDR3 DNA reads TGCAGCGTTCAGGACAGGGTTTCAGGCTACACCTTC.

The chain employs TRBV28 and TRBJ2-7; 7 positions match TRBD1. Germline CDR1 is MDHEN and CDR2 is SYDVKM. CDR3 length: 15 residues. The V segment lost 1 base and the J segment 3 bases; nucleotides outside the gene matches: 6. CDR3 amino acids: CASSLSRTGYYEQYF. In nucleotides, the CDR3 is TGTGCCAGCAGTTTATCCCGGACAGGTTACTACGAGCAGTACTTC.

The chain joins TRBV25-1 to TRBJ2-4; TRBD2 matches at 7 bases. CDR1 and CDR2 from the germline V gene are MGHDK and SYGVNS. The CDR3 length is 15 residues. V dropped 1 base and J dropped 6; count of bases not matched to a gene: 6. The CDR3 protein is CASSESGRALNIQYF. The CDR3 nucleotides read TGTGCCAGCAGTGAATCGGGGAGGGCCCTAAACATTCAGTACTTC. Based on the CDR3 plus reference TRBV25-1 and TRBJ2-4, the full variable domain is EADIYQTPRYLVIGTGKKITLECSQTMGHDKMYWYQQDPGMELHLIHYSYGVNSTEKGDLSSESTVSRIRTEHFPLTLESARPSHTSQYLCASSESGRALNIQYFGAGTRLSVL.